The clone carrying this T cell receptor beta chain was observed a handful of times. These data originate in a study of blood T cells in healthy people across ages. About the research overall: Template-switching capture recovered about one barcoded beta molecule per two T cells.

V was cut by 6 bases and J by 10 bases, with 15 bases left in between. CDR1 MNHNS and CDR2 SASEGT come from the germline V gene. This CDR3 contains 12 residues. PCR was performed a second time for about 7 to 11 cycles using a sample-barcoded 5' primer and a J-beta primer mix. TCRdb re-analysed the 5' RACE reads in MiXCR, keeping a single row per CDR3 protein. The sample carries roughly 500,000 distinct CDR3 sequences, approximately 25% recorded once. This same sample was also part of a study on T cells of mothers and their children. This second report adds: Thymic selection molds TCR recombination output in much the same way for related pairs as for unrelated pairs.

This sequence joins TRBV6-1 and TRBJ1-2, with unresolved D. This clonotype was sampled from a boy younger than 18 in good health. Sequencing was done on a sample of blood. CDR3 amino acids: CASRGGSPDYTF. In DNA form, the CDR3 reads TGTGCCAGCAGAGGAGGATCACCGGACTACACCTTC.